This record looks at one T cell receptor beta chain sequence and its context. No antigen is known for it. This record belongs to a study of T cell responses to AZD1222 COVID-19 vaccine. Per the germline V gene, CDR1 is SGHRS and CDR2 is YFSETQ. J gave up 7 bases and V 0 bases, and 1 base lay outside the gene matches. The CDR3 contains 13 residues. Only in-frame clones appear in the TCRdb table, and some are missing; sequencing was by immunoSEQ multiplex PCR. The sample holds some 50,000 clones, about four fifths seen once. Study-wide findings and caveats: It was only after the peak T cell response that any repertoires were sampled. Following two doses of AZD1222, Spike-specific TCR breadth and depth rose. Distributed over spike, vaccine-associated CD4 TCRs predominated at 160-218 and 743-854. There were mostly white British donors and more females than males, and clonal diversity was possibly underestimated.

The chain employs TRBV5-1 and TRBJ2-1; 7 nucleotides align to TRBD2. The source was peripheral blood, collected on day 0 of AZD1222 vaccination. This clonotype was obtained from an adult in good health. The CDR3 reads CASSLVSGNEQFF. Here the CDR3 DNA reads TGCGCCAGCAGCTTGGTTAGCGGGAATGAGCAGTTCTTC. Based on the CDR3 plus reference TRBV5-1 and TRBJ2-1, the full variable domain is KAGVTQTPRYLIKTRGQQVTLSCSPISGHRSVSWYQQTPGQGLQFLFEYFSETQRNKGNFPGRFSGRQFSNSRSEMNVSTLELGDSALYLCASSLVSGNEQFFGPGTRLTVL.